This T cell receptor beta chain was recovered during a study of cytomegalovirus exposure and HLA in healthy donors. General study points: Upon later analysis, HLA-associated TCR beta chains proved more clonally expanded than other, equally common chains.

V dropped 4 bases and J dropped 1; count of bases not matched to a gene: 14. The CDR3 extends over 18 amino acids. Germline CDR1 MGHRA, CDR2 YSYEKL. The primer mix had 60 Vbeta and 13 Jbeta primers. Using immunoSEQ multiplex PCR, the repertoire was profiled, and TCRdb retains in-frame clones only, with some absent. The sample gives 100,000 to 150,000 clones, 77% of which show up once; more than 4% is in the top ten. Notes on this clone: No antigen is known for it.

V usage is TRBV4-1 and J usage is TRBJ2-5, with 8 bases lining up with TRBD2. The sequence was collected from a male donor in good health and CMV-seropositive. Source material: PBMCs. The CDR3: CASSPIEGVAGLQETQYF. In nucleotides, the CDR3 is TGCGCCAGCAGCCCAATAGAAGGGGTAGCGGGGCTCCAAGAGACCCAGTACTTC.